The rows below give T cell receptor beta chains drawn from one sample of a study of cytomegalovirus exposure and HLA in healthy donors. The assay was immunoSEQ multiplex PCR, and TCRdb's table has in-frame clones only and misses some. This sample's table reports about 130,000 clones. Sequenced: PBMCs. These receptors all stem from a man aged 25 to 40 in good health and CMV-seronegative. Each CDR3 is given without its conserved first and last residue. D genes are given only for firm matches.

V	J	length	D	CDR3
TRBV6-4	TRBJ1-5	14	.	ASSEETAGWNQPQH
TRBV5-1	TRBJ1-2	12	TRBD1	ASRVGQGAEGYT
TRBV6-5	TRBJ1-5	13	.	ASSYSYRDGQPQH
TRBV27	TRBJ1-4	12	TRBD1	ASSAGTGGEKLF
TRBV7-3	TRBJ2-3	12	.	ASSLRASTDTQY
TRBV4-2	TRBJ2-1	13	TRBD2	ASSQETSGYNEQF
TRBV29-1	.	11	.	SGTPGELGEQY
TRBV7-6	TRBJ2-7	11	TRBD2	ASSAREAYEQY
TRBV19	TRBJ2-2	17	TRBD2	ASSIDSYSGSNNGGELF
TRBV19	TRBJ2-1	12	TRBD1	ASSMAPGGNEQF
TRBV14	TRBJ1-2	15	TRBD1	ASSPWGQAASGDGYT
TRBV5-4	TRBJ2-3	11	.	ASLDHSTDTQY
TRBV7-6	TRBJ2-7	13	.	ASSLGQEVVYEQY
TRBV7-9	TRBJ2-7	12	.	ASSGRDKDYEQY
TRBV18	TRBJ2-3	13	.	ASSPRPQEGDTQY
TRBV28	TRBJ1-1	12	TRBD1	ASSSTDRDTEAF
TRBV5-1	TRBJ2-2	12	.	ASSLGRYDGELF
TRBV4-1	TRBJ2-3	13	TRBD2	ASSHTSGGTDTQY
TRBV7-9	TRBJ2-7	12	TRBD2	ASSWVAGGPEQY
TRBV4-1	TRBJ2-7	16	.	ASSPGLREQRSSYEQY
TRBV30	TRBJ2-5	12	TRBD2	AWRLAGTQETQY
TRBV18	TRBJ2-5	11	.	ASSLDFEETQY
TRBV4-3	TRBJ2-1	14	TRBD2	ASSRAAGNSYNEQF
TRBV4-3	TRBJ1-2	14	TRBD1	ASSQDRTGEYYGYT
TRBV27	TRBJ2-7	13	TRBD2	ASSKTSTGANEQY
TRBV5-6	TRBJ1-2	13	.	ASSRGQPALYGYT
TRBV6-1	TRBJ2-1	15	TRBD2	ASSELAGEGVYNEQF
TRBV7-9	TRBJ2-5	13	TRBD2	ASSSGGGSRETQY
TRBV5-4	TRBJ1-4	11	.	ASSLRGNEKLF
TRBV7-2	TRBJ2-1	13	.	ASSLAWLAGNEQF
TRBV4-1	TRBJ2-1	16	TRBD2	ASSRGLAGVGGYNEQF
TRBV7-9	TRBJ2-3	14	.	ASSLAGTSSTDTQY
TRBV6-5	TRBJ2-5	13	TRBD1	ASSYTGGVGETQY
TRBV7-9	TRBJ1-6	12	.	ASSLAVINSPLH
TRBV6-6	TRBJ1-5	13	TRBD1	ASTREGTGDQPQH
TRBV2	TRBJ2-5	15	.	ASSEAEGWGSGETQY
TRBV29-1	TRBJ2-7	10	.	SVGAGSYEQY
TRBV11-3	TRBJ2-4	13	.	ASSINTYPDSPPV
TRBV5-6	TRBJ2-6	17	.	ASSLWAGLPGSGANVLT
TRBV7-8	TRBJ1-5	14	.	ASSLGVRGSNQPQH
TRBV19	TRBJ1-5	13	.	ASRPKGEGNQPQH
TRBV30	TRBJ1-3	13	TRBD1	AWSRFYRGGNTIY
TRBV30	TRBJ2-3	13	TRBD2	AWSILAGVADTQY
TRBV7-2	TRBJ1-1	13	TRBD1	ASSPWTGRNTEAF
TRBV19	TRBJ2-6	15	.	ASRIAEDGSGANVLT
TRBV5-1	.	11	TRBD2	ASGLAGEYEQY
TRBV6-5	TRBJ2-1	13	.	ASSYGQSSYNEQF
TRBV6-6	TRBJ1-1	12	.	ASETRGGTTEAF
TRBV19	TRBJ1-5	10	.	ASPMVGEPQH
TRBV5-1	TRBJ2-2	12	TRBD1	ASSLRTGPGELF
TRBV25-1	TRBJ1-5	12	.	ASSPRGLNQPQH
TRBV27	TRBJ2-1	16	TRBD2	ASSIISLAGGVYNEQF
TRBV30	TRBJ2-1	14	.	AWSVGTLTSYNEQF
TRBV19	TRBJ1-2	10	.	ASTTTAGGYT
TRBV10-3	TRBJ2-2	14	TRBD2	AISDPTSGRAGELF